Shown below are 31 T cell receptor beta chains from a single sample sequenced in a study of tumor and adjacent non-tumor tissue in lung cancer. The template was RNA from unsorted bulk tissue. TCRbeta libraries were built with three rounds of nested PCR, modified from ARM-PCR. MiXCR was run by TCRdb on the multiplex PCR reads, yielding one entry per CDR3 protein. The sample records 60,000 to 85,000 distinct CDR3 sequences, 80% to 85% being singletons. Sequencing input: lung tumor tissue. The receptors derive from a woman between 45 and 65 years old with non-small cell lung cancer.

The chain recombines TRBV20-1 with TRBJ2-1, with D maybe TRBD2 (6 bases). Trimming took off 8 bases at V and 12 bases at J, with 29 bases between the two ends. The germline V gene encodes CDR1 DFQATT and CDR2 SNEGSKA (reference sequence). The length of the CDR3 is 15 residues. The CDR3 reads CSPRSPSRREYVQFF. DNA for the CDR3: TGCAGTCCTCGATCTCCTAGCAGGAGGGAGTATGTGCAGTTCTTC.

A word on this clonotype: A junction end diverges from the germline sequence, so it may reflect a read error. The chain recombines TRBV10-2 with TRBJ2-1, with D perhaps assigned TRBD1 or TRBD2 (5 bases each). Germline V gene lookup returns CDR1 WSHSY and CDR2 SAAADI. The length of the CDR3 is 13 residues. The CDR3 DNA reads as TGCGCCAGCAGAGAGGGGAACTATAATGAGCAATTCTTC. This translates into CASREGNYNEQFF.

Written as DNA, the CDR3 is TGCAGTGCTCCCGACAACACAGATACGCAGCATTTT. Its translation is CSAPDNTDTQHF. V and J are TRBV20-1 and TRBJ2-3; D is unclear. The end of the DNA fits TRBJ1-5 better, so the J call may be wrong. The CDR3 sequence is 12 residues long. Germline loops: CDR1 DFQATT, CDR2 SNEGSKA (reference sequence).

This clonotype turned up a few times. CDR3 in DNA: TGTGCCAGCAGCTTAGCTTGGGGGAGAGCCGGGGAGCTGTTTTTT. Translation gives CASSLAWGRAGELFF. The J gene is TRBJ2-2, the V gene TRBV7-2; D may be TRBD1 or TRBD2 (5 bases each). Trimming removed 0 bases at V and 6 bases at J, with 11 bases between. Germline CDR1 is SGHTA and CDR2 is FQGNSA. There are 15 residues in the CDR3.

In the case of this clonotype: The germline gene is not matched at one end of the junction; a read error may be the cause. V usage is TRBV28 and J usage is TRBJ1-6; perhaps TRBD1 as D (5 bases). The CDR3 spans 15 residues. In germline, CDR1 is MDHEN, CDR2 SYDVKM. The CDR3 sequence is CVSSSPRVRGPPLHF. The CDR3 DNA reads TGTGTCAGCAGTTCACCCAGGGTCCGGGGTCCACCCCTCCACTTT.

Points on this clonotype: One junction end disagrees with the germline gene, perhaps due to a read error. This chain links TRBV6-2 or TRBV6-3 with TRBJ2-7; D gene ambiguous. The V gene's germline CDR1 is MNHEY and CDR2 SVGEGT. The CDR3 extends over 16 amino acids. The CDR3 DNA follows: TGTGTCAGCAGTTACTCTGCAGGTACGAGCTCCTACGTGCAGTACTTC. Its protein product is CVSSYSAGTSSYVQYF.

This clonotype was seen only once. V and J are TRBV20-1 and TRBJ2-1, with a weak D call TRBD2 (6 bases). Germline V CDR1 and CDR2: DFQATT, SNEGSKA (reference sequence). V was pared by 7 bases and J by 9 bases, with 19 bases between. The CDR3 loop spans 13 amino acids. CDR3 sequence (DNA): TGCAGTGTCGATTTAGCGGCTCTGAGTGAGCAGTTCTTC. As protein: CSVDLAALSEQFF.

About this clonotype: A junction boundary mismatches the germline segment, possibly from a read error. The chain combines TRBV20-1 with TRBJ2-5; perhaps TRBD2 as D (5 bases). Per the germline V gene, CDR1 is DFQATT and CDR2 is SNEGSKA (reference sequence). The CDR3 consists of 16 residues. The CDR3 spells CSASKRRRDLQETHHF. DNA for the CDR3: TGCAGTGCTTCGAAACGCCGACGGGATCTACAAGAGACCCATCACTTC.

This clonotype has only one observation. The germline gene is not matched at one end of the junction; a read error may be the cause. The chain carries TRBV20-1 and TRBJ2-2; 8 bases are a match to TRBD2. Germline loops: CDR1 DFQATT, CDR2 SNEGSKA (reference sequence). This CDR3 comprises 17 residues. DNA for the CDR3: TGCAGTGCGGCTGGACTAACGGGAGGGCCCAGCACCGGGGAGTTGTTTTTT. This codes for CSAAGLTGGPSTGELFF.

About this clonotype: It is likely a read error, because the conserved phenylalanine at the end of the CDR3 is missing. V usage is TRBV6-1 and J usage is TRBJ1-6; D is undetermined. The CDR3 contains 12 residues. The germline V gene has CDR1 MNHNS and CDR2 SASEGT. The CDR3 spells CASSGSNPPLHS. CDR3 coding DNA: TGTGCCAGCAGTGGATCTAATCCACCCCTCCACTCT.

On this clonotype itself: Since the CDR3 does not end with the conserved phenylalanine or tryptophan, this likely comes from a read error. It is unclear where the CDR3 begins or ends on the DNA, so no DNA is shown, and the CDR3 is as TCRdb lists it. The chain recombines TRBV6-1 with TRBJ2-1. Germline V gene lookup returns CDR1 MNHNS and CDR2 SASEGT. A total of 14 residues make up the CDR3, ends included. The CDR3 protein is CASKPTLSYNERFL.

This chain joins TRBV6-1 and TRBJ2-3; D ambiguous. Germline CDR1 MNHNS, CDR2 SASEGT. V gave up 10 bases and J gave up 0 bases, with 17 bases separating them. The CDR3 has 15 amino acids. CDR3 residues: CANNESTPSTDTQYF. The CDR3 DNA is TGTGCCAACAATGAGTCTACTCCTAGCACAGATACGCAGTATTTT.

Details on this clonotype: One end of the junction is discordant with germline, which a read error may explain. This chain joins TRBV5-1 and TRBJ2-7; maybe TRBD1 (6 bases). The CDR3 sequence is 15 residues long. Germline loops: CDR1 SGHRS, CDR2 YFSETQ. The CDR3 region has the DNA TGCGCCAGCAGCTCACGACAAGGGGGTTTAATCGAGGAGTACTTC. Translation: CASSSRQGGLIEEYF.

Comments on this clonotype: One junction end does not reproduce the germline sequence, and a read error may be involved. The chain links TRBV7-2 to TRBJ2-1; 7 bases match TRBD2. The length of the CDR3 is 16 residues. Germline CDR1 and CDR2: SGHTA and FQGNSA. The CDR3 spells CVSSLVPLAGVNEQFF. The CDR3 coding sequence is TGTGTCAGCAGCTTAGTCCCCCTGGCGGGAGTAAATGAGCAGTTCTTC. Supplemented by reference TRBV7-2 and TRBJ2-1, the full variable domain reads GAGVSQSPSNKVTEKGKDVELRCDPISGHTALYWYRQSLGQGLEFLIYFQGNSAPDKSGLPSDRFSAERTGGSVSTLTIQRTQQEDSAVYLCVSSLVPLAGVNEQFFGPGTRLTVL.

Note on this clonotype: Germline is not matched at one junction end, which may reflect a read error. This chain uses TRBV6-5 with TRBJ2-1; TRBD2 matches at 8 bases. The CDR3 consists of 15 residues. Germline-derived CDR1 and CDR2 are MNHEY and SVGAGI. CDR3 in amino acids: CTSRIWTSRSGEQFF. The CDR3 DNA sequence: TGTACCAGCAGAATCTGGACTAGCAGGTCGGGTGAGCAGTTCTTC.

Worth noting for this clonotype: Germline and junction disagree at one end, which may indicate a read error. The chain employs TRBV11-2 and TRBJ2-5; D unresolved. CDR3 length: 12 amino acids. Germline-derived CDR1 and CDR2 are SGHAT and FQNNGV. The CDR3, as DNA: TGTGCCAGCAGCCTTACAGAGGAGTCCCAATACTTC. Its translation: CASSLTEESQYF.

The chain carries TRBV11-2 and TRBJ2-1; 8 nucleotides agree with TRBD2. CDR1 and CDR2 (germline): SGHAT, FQNNGV. This CDR3 is built from 17 residues. The J segment lost 12 bases and the V segment lost 7 bases, leaving 23 bases of the junction unmatched. Here the CDR3 reads CASTPEGGGSSYIAQFF. In DNA, the CDR3 is TGTGCCAGCACCCCAGAGGGCGGGGGGAGCTCCTACATTGCGCAGTTCTTC.

The chain carries TRBV6-2 or TRBV6-3 and TRBJ2-1; D is uncertain. The length of the CDR3 is 11 residues. V was trimmed by 7 bases and J by 16 bases, leaving 17 bases between them. The germline CDR1 and CDR2 sequences are MNHEY and SVGEGT. The CDR3 sequence: CASIIGVEQFF. The CDR3 bases are TGTGCCAGCATCATAGGTGTTGAACAATTCTTC.

Comments on this clonotype: This may arise from a read error, as a much more abundant clone is one base away. The chain has TRBV4-1 and TRBJ1-5; D call uncertain. The V end was cut by 4 bases, the J end by 6 bases, with 16 bases between. Per germline, CDR1 MGHRA and CDR2 YSYEKL. The CDR3 is made up of 15 amino acids. This CDR3 is CASSLGDGPGQPQHF. The CDR3 bases are TGCGCCAGCAGCCTCGGGGATGGTCCTGGTCAGCCCCAGCATTTT.

This clonotype has only one observation. A read error may produce the germline difference seen at one junction end. CDR3 bases: TGTGCCAGCAGCTTGGGAGAGACCCATAACTTC. It encodes CASSLGETHNF. This rearrangement joins TRBV11-2 to TRBJ2-5; D perhaps matches TRBD2 (5 bases). The CDR3 is 11 residues long. Germline lookup yields CDR1 SGHAT and CDR2 FQNNGV.

A remark on this clonotype: At one of its ends the junction is not consistent with the germline gene, which may arise from a read error. V and J are TRBV29-1 and TRBJ1-1, with 9 bases lining up with TRBD1. The CDR3 runs to 16 residues. Germline values: CDR1 SQVTM, CDR2 ANQGSEA. The CDR3 protein is CSVAGPTGGRNTEAFF. The DNA of the CDR3 is TGCAGTGTTGCCGGTCCGACAGGGGGAAGGAACACTGAAGCTTTCTTT.

On this clonotype: This is likely a read error, given that the CDR3 carries no conserved phenylalanine or tryptophan at its end. The chain has TRBV29-1 and TRBJ1-1; the D is unclear. CDR1 is SQVTM, CDR2 ANQGSEA, per germline. The CDR3 runs to 12 residues. This chain's CDR3 is CSVVTSAHEAFS. CDR3 in DNA: TGCAGTGTTGTTACTTCGGCCCATGAAGCTTTCTCT.

On this clonotype itself: The CDR3 does not close with the conserved phenylalanine or tryptophan, likely indicating a read error. The chain combines TRBV12-3 or TRBV12-4 with TRBJ2-1; D call uncertain. The CDR3 spans 14 residues. V was cut by 6 bases and J by 0 bases, with 9 bases left in between. In DNA form, the CDR3 reads TGTGCCAGCAGAAGGACCAACTCCTACAATGAGCAGTTCATC. Translating it yields CASRRTNSYNEQFI.

This clonotype showed up just once. One end of the junction varies from germline; a read error may be responsible. This chain uses TRBV11-2 with TRBJ2-7, with D tentatively TRBD2 (6 bases). Germline lookup yields CDR1 SGHAT and CDR2 FQNNGV. The CDR3 contains 14 residues. CDR3 coding DNA: TGTGCCAGCAACCCCATAGCGGCCCCCCACGAGCGGTACTTC. It encodes CASNPIAAPHERYF.

Details on this clonotype: The final CDR3 position lacks the conserved phenylalanine or tryptophan, pointing to a likely read error. The gene calls are TRBV6-1 and TRBJ2-7; D gene ambiguous. Germline V CDR1 and CDR2: MNHNS, SASEGT. The CDR3 runs to 12 residues. V was clipped by 9 bases and J by 3 bases, with 12 bases between them. CDR3 sequence (DNA): TGTGCCAGTAGTTACGTTGTCTACGAGCAGTACATC. Translated, it gives CASSYVVYEQYI.

V gene TRBV12-3 or TRBV12-4 combines with J gene TRBJ2-3; maybe TRBD2 (6 bases). This CDR3 contains 15 residues. CDR3: CVNSSVAESTDTQYF. The CDR3 DNA is TGTGTCAACAGCTCAGTAGCGGAGAGCACAGATACGCAGTATTTT.

J is TRBJ2-5 and V is TRBV10-3, with TRBD1 as a possible D gene (5 bases). V was clipped by 6 bases and J by 12 bases, with 20 bases between them. In germline, CDR1 is ENHRY, CDR2 SYGVKD. CDR3 length: 13 residues. The CDR3 DNA reads as TGTGCCATCAGGCAGGGTAGGGATGATACCAAGTACTTC. Translation gives CAIRQGRDDTKYF.

About this clonotype itself: With a much larger clone just one base away, this may be a read error. The rearrangement uses TRBV7-9 and TRBJ2-7; D not certain. Per germline, CDR1 SEHNR and CDR2 FQNEAQ (reference sequence). The CDR3 spans 15 residues. In DNA, the CDR3 is TGTACCAGCAGCTCGGACCTCGAGAGCTCCTACGAGCAGTACTTC. Protein sequence: CTSSSDLESSYEQYF.

This clonotype was seen only once. Given the absence of the conserved phenylalanine or tryptophan at the CDR3 end, a read error is likely. J is TRBJ2-1 and V is TRBV11-2; 7 positions match TRBD2. The CDR3 is 17 amino acids. Germline CDR1 SGHAT, CDR2 FQNNGV. The CDR3 protein is CASTPDGGGSSYNKQFL. The CDR3 nucleotides read TGTGCCAGCACCCCAGATGGCGGGGGAAGCTCCTACAATAAGCAGTTCTTA.

Note on this clonotype: One end of the junction fails to match germline, which may point to a read error. This sequence joins TRBV12-3 or TRBV12-4 and TRBJ2-7; unclear D gene. This CDR3 has 13 amino acids. DNA of the CDR3: TGTGCCAGCGACACTGATGTCTCCTACGAGCAGTATTTC. Translating it yields CASDTDVSYEQYF.

This CDR3 reads CARSQGQNTGELFF. CDR3 DNA: TGTGCCAGGTCCCAGGGGCAGAACACCGGGGAGCTGTTTTTT. The chain is built from TRBV12-3 or TRBV12-4 and TRBJ2-2; maybe TRBD1 (6 bases). V lost 9 bases, J lost 1 base, and 12 bases lay in between. The CDR3 is 14 amino acids.